This T cell receptor beta chain was identified in a study of shared clonotypes between healthy human individuals. The wider study: Participating donors consisted of two women and a few men aged 18 to 49.

For every subset, genomic DNA was evenly distributed across several immunoSEQ plates. The repertoire was sequenced with immunoSEQ multiplex PCR; TCRdb's copy has only in-frame clones and lacks some. The sample holds 550,000 to 600,000 clones, around 80% seen once. This CDR3 region has 12 residues. The trim removed 6 bases at V and 8 bases at J, leaving 5 bases unmatched. Looked up from germline, CDR1 is ENHRY and CDR2 is SYGVKD. All donors qualified as healthy HIV-negative adults and had experienced no recent acute infections or vaccinations. Some 90 million PBMCs went into genomic DNA for unsorted samples.

This receptor was taken from a woman aged 40-49 years in good health. Some clones in this sample may be carry-over from other donors' samples. Sequencing input: PBMCs. The chain carries TRBV10-3 and TRBJ2-3; 7 nucleotides agree with TRBD1. The CDR3 DNA reads TGTGCCATCAGCGGTTCAGGGGGTACGCAGTATTTT. Protein product: CAISGSGGTQYF.